The 12 T cell receptor beta chains reported below all come from one sample, sequenced in a study of control samples from healthy donors and cancer patients. Sequencing used immunoSEQ multiplex PCR; TCRdb keeps in-frame clones, though not all of them. The sample carries 260,000 or so clones, more than 65% recorded once. Source material: PBMCs. These receptor sequences come from a woman between 55 and 75 years old with lung cancer.

In its sample, this clone was seen once. The V call is TRBV7-2, the J call TRBJ2-3; 8 bases line up with TRBD2. In germline, CDR1 is SGHTA, CDR2 FQGNSA. Trimming cost V 5 bases and J 3 bases; bases outside gene matches: 4. The CDR3 runs to 14 residues. In DNA, the CDR3 is TGTGCCAGCAGCGGCGGGGGGTTGACAGATACGCAGTATTTT. Translated: CASSGGGLTDTQYF.

J is TRBJ2-1 and V is TRBV9; unclear D gene. Trimming took 2 bases from V and 4 from J, leaving 7 bases between them. Germline V lookup: CDR1 SGDLS, CDR2 YYNGEE. CDR3 length: 13 residues. CDR3 DNA sequence: TGTGCCAGCAGCGTCGCCGAGTACAATGAGCAGTTCTTC. Amino acids: CASSVAEYNEQFF.

This clone was recorded only once. The chain has TRBV10-3 and TRBJ1-1, with D unresolved. Germline V gene data show CDR1 as ENHRY and CDR2 as SYGVKD. The germline V and J ends were trimmed by 6 bases and 1 base, with 6 bases remaining between them. CDR3 length equals 12 residues. Here the CDR3 reads CAISPGNTEAFF. The DNA for the CDR3 is TGTGCCATCAGCCCGGGGAACACTGAAGCTTTCTTT.

Concerning this clone: Other DNA sequences of this sample code for an identical CDR3. The chain employs TRBV2 and TRBJ1-1, with TRBD1 as a possible D gene (6 bases). Between the trimmed V and J ends, which lost 7 bases and 3 bases, there was a span of 18 bases. Germline loops: CDR1 SNHLY, CDR2 FYNNEI. This CDR3 is built from 15 residues. CDR3 residues: CASTREGGADTEAFF. CDR3 DNA: TGTGCCAGCACAAGGGAGGGGGGGGCTGACACTGAAGCTTTCTTT.

Comment on this clone: This CDR3 is also generated by other DNA sequences in the sample. The chain combines TRBV5-5 with TRBJ2-7, with unresolved D. CDR1 and CDR2 from the germline V gene are SGHKS and YYEKEE (reference sequence). The V end was cut by 5 bases, the J end by 2 bases, with 8 bases between. This CDR3 spans 12 amino acids. CDR3 sequence reads: CASSPDPYEQYF. The CDR3 DNA reads as TGTGCCAGCAGTCCCGACCCCTACGAGCAGTACTTC.

Turning to this clone: The same CDR3 arises from other DNA sequences in this sample as well. V usage is TRBV5-1 and J usage is TRBJ2-5; TRBD2 is a possible D gene (5 bases). Trimming took off 1 base at V and 2 bases at J, with 6 bases between the two ends. The length of the CDR3 is 13 residues. Germline V gene sequence: CDR1 SGHRS, CDR2 YFSETQ. The CDR3 bases are TGCGCCAGCAGCTTGCCGGGGCAAGAGACCCAGTACTTC. Protein sequence: CASSLPGQETQYF. The full variable domain, rest sourced from reference TRBV5-1 and TRBJ2-5, is KAGVTQTPRYLIKTRGQQVTLSCSPISGHRSVSWYQQTPGQGLQFLFEYFSETQRNKGNFPGRFSGRQFSNSRSEMNVSTLELGDSALYLCASSLPGQETQYFGPGTRLLVL.

This chain links TRBV5-8 with TRBJ1-1, with D maybe TRBD1 (6 bases). V lost 5 bases to trimming and J lost 0 bases, with 14 bases between them. Germline V gives CDR1 SGHTS, CDR2 YDEGEE. The CDR3 covers 15 residues. The CDR3 reads CASRPRGRLNTEAFF. The CDR3 DNA reads TGTGCCAGCAGGCCCAGGGGCCGGCTGAACACTGAAGCTTTCTTT.

In this sample, this clone turned up a few times. The J gene is TRBJ1-5, the V gene TRBV27, with D maybe TRBD1 (5 bases). V lost 2 bases, J lost 0 bases, and 8 bases lay in between. Germline CDR1 reads MNHEY; CDR2 reads SMNVEV (reference sequence). This CDR3 spans 15 amino acids. This chain's CDR3 is CASSLVGDSNQPQHF. The CDR3 DNA reads TGTGCCAGCAGTTTAGTGGGGGATAGCAATCAGCCCCAGCATTTT.

The chain carries TRBV9 and TRBJ2-5, with D possibly being TRBD1 (7 bases). Trimming pared 0 bases from V and 1 base from J, leaving 22 bases between. The CDR3 is made up of 19 amino acids. CDR1 SGDLS and CDR2 YYNGEE come from the germline V gene. The CDR3 protein is CASSVAGWGAGGSQETQYF. The CDR3 DNA sequence: TGTGCCAGCAGCGTAGCTGGTTGGGGGGCAGGGGGTTCCCAAGAGACCCAGTACTTC.

The CDR3, as DNA: TGTGCCAGCCGCGAGAGGGGACAGGGGAGGGCAGATACGCAGTATTTT. The encoded protein is CASRERGQGRADTQYF. This chain connects TRBV11-2 to TRBJ2-3; 10 bases align to TRBD1. This CDR3 has 16 amino acids. V lost 8 bases, J lost 4 bases, and 12 bases stayed unmatched. Germline V gene sequence: CDR1 SGHAT, CDR2 FQNNGV.

This rearrangement joins TRBV27 to TRBJ2-7; maybe TRBD1 (6 bases). Germline V gives CDR1 MNHEY, CDR2 SMNVEV (reference sequence). CDR3 length: 14 amino acids. Trimming stripped 4 bases from V and 4 bases from J, with 14 bases between. DNA for the CDR3: TGTGCCAGCAGTTCTGGGGGCCTGGGTTACGAGCAGTACTTC. Its translation is CASSSGGLGYEQYF.

This chain connects TRBV5-1 to TRBJ2-2; D gene ambiguous. The CDR3 loop spans 13 amino acids. Germline V gives CDR1 SGHRS, CDR2 YFSETQ. V lost 3 bases, J lost 7 bases, and 10 bases lay in between. The CDR3: CASSSSDGGELFF. CDR3 coding DNA: TGCGCCAGCAGCTCGTCGGACGGCGGGGAGCTGTTTTTT.